One sample yielded the 14 T cell receptor beta chains listed below, sequenced in a study of cytomegalovirus exposure and HLA in healthy donors. The assay was immunoSEQ multiplex PCR, and TCRdb's table has in-frame clones only and misses some. The sample contains about 68,000 clones, 90% to 95% of which appear only once. Sequenced material: PBMCs. The receptor set was obtained from a man aged 18 to 29 in good health and CMV-seronegative.

This clone was counted between two and nine times. The gene calls are TRBV7-2 and TRBJ1-1; D gene ambiguous. CDR1 is SGHTA, CDR2 FQGNSA, per germline. The V end lost 5 bases, the J end lost 6 bases, and 16 bases lay between the germline ends. CDR3 length: 14 amino acids. Here the CDR3 DNA reads TGTGCCAGCAGCGCTCAACCCGGCGCGGCTGAAGCTTTCTTT. Its protein product is CASSAQPGAAEAFF.

J is TRBJ2-1 and V is TRBV27; the D gene is possibly TRBD1 (5 bases). Germline lookup yields CDR1 MNHEY and CDR2 SMNVEV (reference sequence). This CDR3 has 13 amino acids. V was cut by 0 bases and J by 8 bases, with 8 bases left in between. The CDR3 DNA follows: TGTGCCAGCAGTTTATCCCTCAGGGATGAGCAGTTCTTC. This gives the protein CASSLSLRDEQFF.

This clone has only a few counts. The CDR3 protein is CASSERLAGEQYF. As DNA, the CDR3 is TGTGCCAGCAGTGAAAGACTAGCGGGAGAGCAGTACTTC. This chain joins TRBV6-4 and TRBJ2-7; TRBD2 aligns across 11 bases. From germline, CDR1 is MRHNA and CDR2 SNTAGT. After removal of 3 bases from V and 7 bases from J, the junction contained 2 bases not matched to a gene. This CDR3 spans 13 amino acids.

The rearrangement uses TRBV7-2 and TRBJ2-7; 10 bases line up with TRBD2. This CDR3 is built from 14 residues. The germline V gene encodes CDR1 SGHTA and CDR2 FQGNSA. The trim removed 6 bases at V and 2 bases at J, leaving 4 bases unmatched. The CDR3 DNA is TGTGCCAGCAGTCGGACTAGCGGAACCTACGAGCAGTACTTC. Its protein product is CASSRTSGTYEQYF.

The chain carries TRBV7-3 and TRBJ2-7, with 7 bases identical to TRBD1. V lost 5 bases and J lost 4; bases outside the gene matches: 5. Germline CDR1 reads SGHTA; CDR2 reads FQGTGA. The CDR3 is made up of 13 amino acids. The CDR3 nucleotides read TGTGCCAGCAGCACGCAACAGGGGTACGAGCAGTACTTC. It yields the protein CASSTQQGYEQYF.

DNA for the CDR3: TGTGCCAGCGATAGAGACAGAGTCTCTGAAGCTTTCTTT. It codes for CASDRDRVSEAFF. J is TRBJ1-1 and V is TRBV6-1; weak D call: TRBD1 (5 bases). Per germline, CDR1 MNHNS and CDR2 SASEGT. Trimming took 8 bases from V and 6 from J, leaving 16 bases between them. This CDR3 is 13 amino acids long.

The chain employs TRBV2 and TRBJ1-4, with TRBD1 as a possible D gene (5 bases). V was trimmed by 4 bases and J by 8 bases, leaving 11 bases between them. This CDR3 is 13 amino acids long. CDR1 is SNHLY, CDR2 FYNNEI, per germline. The CDR3 DNA reads TGTGCCAGCAGTGGGGGCTTGGGAGAAAAACTGTTTTTT. It yields the protein CASSGGLGEKLFF.

The chain employs TRBV28 and TRBJ1-2; the D is unclear. Germline-derived CDR1 and CDR2 are MDHEN and SYDVKM. This CDR3 contains 14 residues. With 2 bases removed from V and 7 bases from J, the gap between germline ends came to 14 bases. CDR3 sequence reads: CASSLGSGDSGYTF. In DNA, the CDR3 is TGTGCCAGCAGTTTAGGCTCCGGCGACTCTGGCTACACCTTC.

V is TRBV5-5 and J is TRBJ2-5, with 8 bases lining up with TRBD2. Germline V gene lookup returns CDR1 SGHKS and CDR2 YYEKEE (reference sequence). Losses at the gene ends were 5 bases for V and 5 bases for J; bases not matched to a gene: 5. The CDR3 consists of 13 residues. The CDR3 sequence: CASSHGGVETQYF. DNA for the CDR3: TGTGCCAGCAGTCACGGGGGGGTGGAGACCCAGTACTTC.

The CDR3 loop is CASSLEAGGDTQYF. The CDR3 nucleotides read TGTGCCAGCAGCTTAGAAGCGGGTGGAGATACGCAGTATTTT. V gene TRBV7-6 combines with J gene TRBJ2-3; D is possibly TRBD2 (6 bases). The V end was cut by 1 base, the J end by 5 bases, with 10 bases between. The CDR3 has 14 amino acids. The germline CDR1 and CDR2 sequences are SGHVS and FNYEAQ.

The chain combines TRBV5-4 with TRBJ2-3; a possible D gene is TRBD2 (7 bases). The germline CDR1 and CDR2 sequences are SGHNT and YYREEE (reference sequence). The V and J ends lost 0 bases and 1 base respectively, with 12 bases between them. CDR3 length: 16 residues. The CDR3 loop is CASSLASGGGTDTQYF. The CDR3 DNA is TGTGCCAGCAGCTTGGCCTCGGGGGGCGGCACAGATACGCAGTATTTT.

The chain's CDR3 is CASSLRVYNEQFF. The CDR3 DNA reads TGTGCCAGTAGTCTGCGAGTGTACAATGAGCAGTTCTTC. The rearrangement joins TRBV19 to TRBJ2-1; no reliable D call. Trimming cost V 5 bases and J 4 bases, with 9 bases left between them. Germline V gives CDR1 LNHDA, CDR2 SQIVND (reference sequence). The CDR3 sequence is 13 residues long.

As concerns this clone: Other DNA sequences in this sample translate to the same CDR3. The gene calls are TRBV30 and TRBJ1-1; D is unresolved. From germline, CDR1 is GTSNPN and CDR2 SVGIG (reference sequence). The CDR3 consists of 11 residues. Trimming removed 0 bases at V and 7 bases at J, with 6 bases between. CDR3 nucleotide sequence: TGTGCCTGGAGTGTACTAAGTGAAGCTTTCTTT. It specifies CAWSVLSEAFF.

The genes are TRBV7-2 and TRBJ2-7, with D possibly being TRBD2 (6 bases). V lost 4 bases to trimming and J lost 3 bases, with 13 bases between them. The CDR3 runs to 14 residues. Germline values: CDR1 SGHTA, CDR2 FQGNSA. CDR3 sequence: CASSSGLSFYEQYF. The CDR3 region has the DNA TGTGCCAGCAGCTCGGGACTTTCTTTCTACGAGCAGTACTTC. The full variable domain, with the rest looked up from reference TRBV7-2 and TRBJ2-7, is GAGVSQSPSNKVTEKGKDVELRCDPISGHTALYWYRQSLGQGLEFLIYFQGNSAPDKSGLPSDRFSAERTGGSVSTLTIQRTQQEDSAVYLCASSSGLSFYEQYFGPGTRLTVT.